The next 8 T cell receptor beta chains were all read from a single sample in a study of regulatory T cells in long-lasting Graves disease. Time point in this sample: newly diagnosed GD, antithyroid drugs for less than 3 months. PBMC RNA was the source of the TCR library. For TCR beta, libraries came from iRepertoire HTBI primers and Arm-PCR of CDR3 regions. In TCRdb, the multiplex PCR reads were re-called with MiXCR into one record per CDR3 protein. The repertoire includes 420,000 or so distinct CDR3 sequences, 16% of them detected once, and about 25% sits in the top ten. These data were also filed under a second study, of T cells in Graves' hyperthyroidism and ophthalmopathy.

This material consisted of peripheral blood mononuclear cells (PBMCs), taken at new diagnosis, from a patient treated with antithyroid drugs. Receptors originate from a woman aged 18 to 35 with Graves disease.

The V call is TRBV14, the J call TRBJ1-2; D uncertain. Germline V lookup: CDR1 SGHDN, CDR2 FVKESK. Trimming removed 3 bases at V and 4 bases at J, with 9 bases between. The CDR3 has 13 residues. CDR3 in amino acids: CASSQDSAYGYTF. DNA of the CDR3: TGTGCCAGCAGCCAGGACTCAGCCTATGGCTACACCTTC.

The rearrangement uses TRBV12-3 or TRBV12-4 and TRBJ2-1; D perhaps matches TRBD1 (6 bases). Deletions cut 7 bases from V and 0 bases from J, with 13 bases between. The CDR3 sequence is 15 residues long. Here the CDR3 DNA reads TGTGCCAGCAACCACGAGGGGGTCTCCTACAATGAGCAGTTCTTC. Translating gives CASNHEGVSYNEQFF.

This clonotype was observed many times. The CDR3 reads CSARGVVTGAGELFF. As DNA, the CDR3 is TGCAGTGCTAGGGGGGTGGTTACGGGAGCCGGGGAGCTGTTTTTT. The chain recombines TRBV20-1 with TRBJ2-2; tentative D call: TRBD2 (6 bases). Germline V gene sequence: CDR1 DFQATT, CDR2 SNEGSKA (reference sequence). V dropped 3 bases and J dropped 6 bases, with 17 bases sitting between them. The CDR3 is 15 amino acids.

The chain carries TRBV6-1 and TRBJ2-3, with a weak D call TRBD1 (6 bases). V lost 5 bases, J lost 4 bases, and 13 bases lay in between. Germline V lookup: CDR1 MNHNS, CDR2 SASEGT. The CDR3 length is 14 residues. The CDR3 DNA follows: TGTGCCAGCAGTTCCAGTGGGGGCGCAGATACGCAGTATTTT. It translates to CASSSSGGADTQYF.

In this sample, this clonotype turned up many times. The genes are TRBV14 and TRBJ2-1; 15 bases are shared with TRBD2. Looked up from germline, CDR1 is SGHDN and CDR2 is FVKESK. V lost 4 bases to trimming and J lost 0 bases; unmatched junction nucleotides: 4. This CDR3 is built from 18 residues. CDR3 nucleotide sequence: TGTGCCAGCAGCCCGGGACTAGCGGGAGGTGGCTCCTACAATGAGCAGTTCTTC. It yields the protein CASSPGLAGGGSYNEQFF.

This clonotype occurred a few times. The chain has TRBV4-1 and TRBJ2-1; possible D gene TRBD2, 7 bases. CDR3 length: 18 residues. V was trimmed by 6 bases and J by 4 bases, leaving 25 bases between them. Germline lookup yields CDR1 MGHRA and CDR2 YSYEKL. Here the CDR3 reads CASRRSNREGGFYNEQFF. The CDR3 DNA reads TGCGCCAGCAGACGCTCCAACAGGGAGGGAGGGTTTTACAATGAGCAGTTCTTC.

This clonotype was found many times. The gene calls are TRBV6-5 and TRBJ2-5, with 8 bases fitting TRBD1. With V trimmed by 2 bases and J by 4 bases, 6 bases remained unmatched. CDR1 is MNHEY, CDR2 SVGAGI, per germline. The CDR3 totals 15 residues. CDR3 bases: TGTGCCAGCAGTTACCGTCCGACAGGGGTAGAGACCCAGTACTTC. Translation: CASSYRPTGVETQYF.

The CDR3 bases are TGTGCCAGCAGCCAAGTTGACTTGGGAGGGGGTGAGCAGTTCTTC. This sequence encodes CASSQVDLGGGEQFF. The chain joins TRBV3-1 to TRBJ2-1; tentatively, D is TRBD2 (7 bases). Germline-derived CDR1 and CDR2 are LGHDT and YNNKEL (reference sequence). Trimming pared 1 base from V and 9 bases from J, leaving 16 bases between. This CDR3 contains 15 residues.